A single TCR beta chain is shown here with its context. The RNA input was roughly 0.45 to 1 ug, and it was reverse transcribed with random hexamers. Coverage of TCR beta CDR3 amplification by immunoSEQ multiplex PCR extended to 54 Vbeta and 13 Jbeta. TCRdb analysed the immunoSEQ multiplex PCR reads with MiXCR anew, one entry per CDR3 protein. The profile shows under 200,000 distinct CDR3 sequences, approximately 95% of them singletons. Sequencing of TCR beta was performed on blood CD8+ T cells and on blood CD4+ T cells. The sample originates from a study of CD8 T cells in Susac syndrome. The TCR was taken from a human donor with multiple sclerosis. Sequencing was performed on CD8+ T cells from PBMCs.

In DNA, the CDR3 is TGTGCCAGCAGCCAAGAGCTAGCGATGGGTAATGAGCAGTTCTTC. It specifies CASSQELAMGNEQFF. The chain employs TRBV3-1 and TRBJ2-1; D is possibly TRBD2 (6 bases). The length of the CDR3 is 15 residues. Trimming removed 0 bases from V and 7 bases from J, with 13 bases in between. Germline V CDR1 and CDR2: LGHDT, YNNKEL (reference sequence).